Reported below is one TCR beta chain. The V gene's germline CDR1 is SGHRS and CDR2 YFSETQ. The CDR3 extends over 15 amino acids. After removal of 0 bases from V and 4 bases from J, the junction contained 4 bases not matched to a gene. The sample comes from a study of blood T cell repertoires in COVID-19. Study details: Acute and convalescent COVID-19 specimens originated in the United States, Italy and Spain. PBMCs, B-cell-depleted T cells, or T cells provided the cDNA or gDNA that made up the material.

Authors' methods: Estimation of nucleated cell counts relied on the amplification of reference gene primers. The repertoire was sequenced with immunoSEQ multiplex PCR; TCRdb's copy has only in-frame clones and lacks some. D and trimming come from the DNA, and the V and J calls and clone size come from that table. The sample consists of some 48,000 clones, about 83% of them appearing once. The clonotype was recovered from an older woman with acute or convalescent COVID-19. Sequencing was carried out using peripheral blood. The chain uses TRBV5-1 and TRBJ2-5, with 9 nucleotides matching TRBD2. DNA of the CDR3: TGCGCCAGCAGCTTGGCAAGTAGCGGGGGAGAGACCCAGTACTTC. As protein: CASSLASSGGETQYF.